This T cell receptor (beta chain) was identified during a study of T cell responses to AZD1222 COVID-19 vaccine. Study outcomes and limitations: Possibly, clonal diversity was underestimated; donors were largely white British and included more females. Vaccine-associated CD4 TCRs spanned spike, dominant at 160-218 and 743-854. There were repertoire samples only from the period after the peak T cell response.

As to this clone: Its antigen is unidentified.

Measured with immunoSEQ multiplex PCR; TCRdb has only the in-frame clones, and not every one. The sample lists roughly 110,000 clones, 85% to 95% seen once, with roughly 5.6% in the top ten. Trimming took off 4 bases at V and 0 bases at J, with 13 bases between the two ends. CDR3 length: 16 residues. Germline V gene lookup returns CDR1 LGHDT and CDR2 YNNKEL (reference sequence). V usage is TRBV3-1 (or the pseudogene TRBV3-2) and J usage is TRBJ1-5; unclear D gene. The specimen was peripheral blood, collected 28 days after the second AZD1222 dose. This clonotype was sampled from an adult who received the AZD1222 COVID-19 vaccine. The CDR3 here is CASSRWREDSNQPQHF. The CDR3 bases are TGTGCCAGCAGCCGGTGGCGGGAAGATAGCAATCAGCCCCAGCATTTT.